What follows are 17 T cell receptor beta chains derived from one specimen sequenced in a study of OX40 agonist ivuxolimab in advanced cancers. The table came from immunoSEQ multiplex PCR; TCRdb's copy has only in-frame clones and leaves some out. The data hold fewer than 75,000 clones, with 87% observed a single time. This material consisted of CD4+ or CD8+ T cells sorted from blood, taken in a trial of the OX40 agonist ivuxolimab. The receptors derive from an adult with an advanced solid tumor such as melanoma, head and neck, liver or kidney cancer.

The genes are TRBV7-2 and TRBJ2-4; 7 bases are shared with TRBD1. The germline gives CDR1 SGHTA, CDR2 FQGNSA. The CDR3 consists of 13 residues. J gave up 11 bases and V 4 bases, and 8 bases lay outside the gene matches. The CDR3 DNA reads as TGTGCCAGCAGCTCCGGGACAGTTCTTCTTCAGTACTTC. Protein: CASSSGTVLLQYF.

V usage is TRBV27 and J usage is TRBJ1-2; 11 positions match TRBD1. Per the germline V gene, CDR1 is MNHEY and CDR2 is SMNVEV (reference sequence). The CDR3 runs 15 residues. V was clipped by 7 bases and J by 3 bases; unmatched bases: 7. CDR3 DNA: TGTGCCAGCACTCTCCGGACAGGGGGCTACTATGGCTACACCTTC. Amino acid sequence: CASTLRTGGYYGYTF.

This chain uses TRBV7-6 with TRBJ1-3; possible D gene TRBD1, 5 bases. This CDR3 spans 16 amino acids. V gave up 3 bases and J gave up 0 bases, with 12 bases separating them. CDR1 SGHVS and CDR2 FNYEAQ come from the germline V gene. This CDR3 reads CASSLGQEGSGNTIYF. CDR3 bases: TGTGCCAGCAGCTTGGGGCAGGAGGGCTCTGGAAACACCATATATTTT.

This chain joins TRBV14 and TRBJ1-2; D gene unclear. Germline V gene sequence: CDR1 SGHDN, CDR2 FVKESK. V lost 1 base to trimming and J lost 9 bases, with 18 bases between them. The CDR3 has 15 amino acids. The CDR3 coding sequence is TGTGCCAGCAGCCAAGCCCCCCTTGAACCCGAGCGCTACACCTTC. Translating gives CASSQAPLEPERYTF.

This rearrangement joins TRBV6-5 to TRBJ2-1, with D tentatively TRBD1 (6 bases). The V gene lost 6 bases and the J gene lost 10 bases, with 13 bases spanning the gap. Germline V gene data show CDR1 as MNHEY and CDR2 as SVGAGI. The CDR3 length is 12 residues. The CDR3 reads CASRTNRAEQFF. The CDR3 coding sequence is TGTGCCAGCAGAACTAACAGGGCCGAGCAGTTCTTC.

The chain uses TRBV27 and TRBJ2-3, with D possibly TRBD2 on 5 matching bases. This CDR3 has 15 amino acids. The V and J ends lost 3 bases and 0 bases respectively, with 10 bases between them. Germline V gene lookup returns CDR1 MNHEY and CDR2 SMNVEV (reference sequence). CDR3: CASSFGLTSTDTQYF. CDR3 bases: TGTGCCAGCAGTTTCGGACTTACGAGCACAGATACGCAGTATTTT.

This clone was picked up a small number of times. This sequence joins TRBV7-8 and TRBJ2-2; TRBD2 aligns across 7 bases. CDR1 is SGHVS and CDR2 is FQNEAQ in the germline V gene. The CDR3 sequence is 16 residues long. V lost 3 bases and J lost 0; bases outside the gene matches: 4. The CDR3 here is CASSFQTSPNTGELFF. The DNA for the CDR3 is TGTGCCAGCAGCTTCCAGACTAGCCCGAACACCGGGGAGCTGTTTTTT.

This rearrangement joins TRBV6-1 to TRBJ1-3; D uncertain. The CDR3 sequence is 15 residues long. Germline V lookup: CDR1 MNHNS, CDR2 SASEGT. Trimming left V 3 bases short and J 2 bases short, with 11 bases between. CDR3 in DNA: TGTGCCAGCAGTGAGACGTGGGGAACTGGAAACACCATATATTTT. Translating gives CASSETWGTGNTIYF.

This chain connects TRBV6-6 to TRBJ1-1, with TRBD1 matching over 8 bases. CDR1 is MNHNY and CDR2 is SVGAGI in the germline V gene (reference sequence). There are 13 residues in the CDR3. V was pared by 7 bases and J by 4 bases, with 5 bases of the junction left unmatched. Written as DNA, the CDR3 is TGTGCCAGCACACAACAGGGGGGCACTGAAGCTTTCTTT. Amino acid sequence: CASTQQGGTEAFF.

The J gene is TRBJ2-5, the V gene TRBV19, with 9 bases that match TRBD2. Germline CDR1 is LNHDA and CDR2 is SQIVND (reference sequence). The CDR3 is made up of 15 amino acids. J gave up 2 bases and V 0 bases, and 1 base lay outside the gene matches. The CDR3 DNA follows: TGTGCCAGTAGTATAGACGCGGGAGGGCAAGAGACCCAGTACTTC. Amino acids: CASSIDAGGQETQYF.

The chain has TRBV6-1 and TRBJ1-2, with a weak D call TRBD1 (5 bases). V lost 6 bases, J lost 6 bases, and 14 bases lay in between. From germline, CDR1 is MNHNS and CDR2 SASEGT. This CDR3 spans 13 amino acids. For the CDR3, the DNA is TGTGCCAGCAGGGGAGGGGCGCACCATGGCTACACCTTC. This sequence encodes CASRGGAHHGYTF.

The chain carries TRBV27 and TRBJ2-3; tentatively, D is TRBD1 (5 bases). Trimming left V 4 bases short and J 0 bases short, with 14 bases between. The CDR3 is 16 residues long. The germline V gene encodes CDR1 MNHEY and CDR2 SMNVEV (reference sequence). CDR3 region: CASSSAGWYSTDTQYF. The CDR3 nucleotides are TGTGCCAGCAGTTCAGCAGGGTGGTATAGCACAGATACGCAGTATTTT.

The chain joins TRBV30 to TRBJ2-5; 8 positions match TRBD1. J lost 2 bases, V lost 1 base, and 6 bases had no gene match. The V gene's germline CDR1 is GTSNPN and CDR2 SVGIG (reference sequence). CDR3 length equals 15 residues. CDR3 amino acids: CAWSDGRGLQETQYF. The DNA of the CDR3 is TGTGCCTGGAGTGACGGCAGGGGGCTTCAAGAGACCCAGTACTTC.

The chain has TRBV7-9 and TRBJ2-2; 10 bases map to TRBD2. The V segment lost 7 bases and the J segment 2 bases; nucleotides outside the gene matches: 7. Germline CDR1 is SEHNR and CDR2 is FQNEAQ (reference sequence). The CDR3 extends over 16 amino acids. The CDR3 nucleotides are TGTGCCAGCAACCAGCGGGAGGGCCGAAACACCGGGGAGCTGTTTTTT. Protein product: CASNQREGRNTGELFF.

This clone has only a few counts. V gene TRBV4-3 combines with J gene TRBJ2-6; D ambiguous. There are 16 residues in the CDR3. CDR1 and CDR2 (germline): LGHNA, YSLEER. Deletions cut 0 bases from V and 1 base from J, with 7 bases between. The CDR3 here is CASSQETGSGANVLTF. The DNA for the CDR3 is TGCGCCAGCAGCCAAGAGACCGGATCTGGGGCCAACGTCCTGACTTTC.

The chain uses TRBV6-5 and TRBJ2-7; D gene uncertain. CDR3 length equals 12 residues. Germline V gives CDR1 MNHEY, CDR2 SVGAGI. Deletions cut 8 bases from V and 3 bases from J, with 11 bases between. The CDR3 DNA reads TGTGCCAGCGCAAGTTCCAGCTACGAGCAGTACTTC. Translated, it gives CASASSSYEQYF.

For the CDR3, the DNA is TGTGCCAGCAGTTTATGGGGTCGGGGGCAGGTAGGCGAGCAGTACTTC. Residues: CASSLWGRGQVGEQYF. The chain combines TRBV28 with TRBJ2-7; possibly TRBD1 or TRBD2 for D (6 bases each). The CDR3 has 16 amino acids. Germline V gives CDR1 MDHEN, CDR2 SYDVKM. V shed 0 bases and J shed 6 bases, with 18 bases lying between them.